Below, 17 T cell receptor beta chains from the same sample are listed, as sequenced in a study of chemoradiotherapy in HPV16-positive cancers. This table comes from immunoSEQ multiplex PCR, and its TCRdb copy is limited to in-frame clones, with some not included. The sample yields 13,000 or so clones, 69% seen once. This material was obtained from a patient who underwent chemoradiotherapy. These TCRs come from a human donor with HPV-associated anogenital cancer.

The rearrangement uses TRBV7-2 and TRBJ2-7, with 11 bases lining up with TRBD2. CDR3 length: 18 residues. Germline V gene lookup returns CDR1 SGHTA and CDR2 FQGNSA. With 0 bases clipped from V and 4 bases from J, the junction kept 11 bases outside the gene matches. The CDR3 DNA reads TGTGCCAGCAGCTTAGCGCGCGATAGCGGGGGGGCCCAGTACGAGCAGTACTTC. Its translation is CASSLARDSGGAQYEQYF.

This clone has only a few counts. V is TRBV5-1 and J is TRBJ2-2; 8 bases are a match to TRBD1. With 0 bases clipped from V and 5 bases from J, the junction kept 6 bases outside the gene matches. The CDR3 is 16 residues long. Per the germline V gene, CDR1 is SGHRS and CDR2 is YFSETQ. For the CDR3, the DNA is TGCGCCAGCAGCTTGGAGGGGACAGGTGATACCGGGGAGCTGTTTTTT. This sequence encodes CASSLEGTGDTGELFF.

For the CDR3, the DNA is TGTGCCAGCAGCCCACAGGGGTTACGTAACACCGGGGAGCTGTTTTTT. Protein: CASSPQGLRNTGELFF. The chain recombines TRBV9 with TRBJ2-2; 7 bases are shared with TRBD1. CDR1 SGDLS and CDR2 YYNGEE come from the germline V gene. The CDR3 has 16 amino acids. Germline trimming cut 4 bases from V and 2 bases from J; bases unmatched to any gene: 8.

The rearrangement joins TRBV10-3 to TRBJ2-7; D is ambiguous. Germline CDR1 ENHRY, CDR2 SYGVKD. The V end was cut by 8 bases, the J end by 1 base, with 6 bases between. CDR3 size: 11 residues. This chain's CDR3 is CAIGVSYEQYF. CDR3 nucleotides: TGTGCCATCGGCGTTTCCTACGAGCAGTACTTC.

This clone has just a few counts. V usage is TRBV27 and J usage is TRBJ2-5; D perhaps matches TRBD1 (6 bases). This CDR3 is built from 13 residues. CDR1 MNHEY and CDR2 SMNVEV come from the germline V gene (reference sequence). Deletions cut 3 bases from V and 7 bases from J, with 12 bases between. DNA for the CDR3: TGTGCCAGCAGTTTCGTACAGGGCGTGACCCAGTACTTC. Protein product: CASSFVQGVTQYF.

The J gene is TRBJ1-2, the V gene TRBV3-2; the table's D call, TRBD1, has no DNA check behind it. TRBV3-2 is labeled a pseudogene. The CDR3 is made up of 8 amino acids. The CDR3 protein is CASGHHTF. In DNA form, the CDR3 reads TGTGCCAGCGGACACCACACCTTC.

The chain uses TRBV19 and TRBJ2-3; D possibly uses TRBD1 or TRBD2 (6 bases each). The ends were cut back, 6 bases at V and 0 bases at J, with 10 bases in the middle. The germline gives CDR1 LNHDA, CDR2 SQIVND (reference sequence). The CDR3 runs 14 residues. CDR3 amino acids: CASRGGLSTDTQYF. DNA of the CDR3: TGTGCCAGTAGAGGGGGACTCAGCACAGATACGCAGTATTTT. Using reference TRBV19 and TRBJ2-3 for the parts outside the CDR3, the full variable domain is DGGITQSPKYLFRKEGQNVTLSCEQNLNHDAMYWYRQDPGQGLRLIYYSQIVNDFQKGDIAEGYSVSREKKESFPLTVTSAQKNPTAFYLCASRGGLSTDTQYFGPGTRLTVL.

This rearrangement joins TRBV12-5 to TRBJ2-3; 8 bases are a match to TRBD1. V lost 7 bases to trimming and J lost 4 bases; unmatched junction nucleotides: 1. The CDR3 is 12 amino acids. CDR1 and CDR2 (germline): LGHNT, FRNRAP. The CDR3 protein is CASAGGPDTQYF. The CDR3 DNA reads as TGTGCTAGTGCAGGGGGCCCAGATACGCAGTATTTT.

This clone was recorded once. CDR3 DNA sequence: TGTGCCAGCAGCTTTGAGGGGGCGTGGAATGAGCAGTTCTTC. Translating gives CASSFEGAWNEQFF. J is TRBJ2-1 and V is TRBV5-4; 7 bases match TRBD1. The CDR3 spans 14 residues. The V segment lost 2 bases and the J segment 7 bases; nucleotides outside the gene matches: 6. The germline V gene has CDR1 SGHNT and CDR2 YYREEE (reference sequence).

This clone has more than one count but fewer than ten. The rearrangement uses TRBV28 and TRBJ1-5, with D possibly TRBD1 on 5 matching bases. V was trimmed by 5 bases and J by 4 bases, leaving 15 bases between them. The CDR3 consists of 15 residues. Germline lookup yields CDR1 MDHEN and CDR2 SYDVKM. The CDR3 DNA sequence: TGTGCCAGCAGTGAACTGACAGAGGGGAATCAGCCCCAGCATTTT. Translating it yields CASSELTEGNQPQHF.

The chain couples TRBV28 to TRBJ2-6, with D uncertain. Germline V gene lookup returns CDR1 MDHEN and CDR2 SYDVKM. V was pared by 6 bases and J by 0 bases, with 6 bases between. CDR3 size: 14 residues. CDR3 loop: CASSRGSGANVLTF. CDR3 in DNA: TGTGCCAGCAGCAGAGGCTCTGGGGCCAACGTCCTGACTTTC.

This clone has a handful of counts. V and J are TRBV5-4 and TRBJ2-3, with 11 bases fitting TRBD2. V lost 4 bases and J lost 0; bases outside the gene matches: 4. The CDR3 is 16 amino acids. CDR1 is SGHNT, CDR2 YYREEE, per germline (reference sequence). DNA for the CDR3: TGTGCCAGCAGCCCAATAGCGGGGGGGAGCACAGATACGCAGTATTTT. This translates into CASSPIAGGSTDTQYF.

In this sample, this clone turned up a few times. CDR3 coding DNA: TGTGCCATCAGTACGGGCCCCAATTCACCCCTCCACTTT. Its protein is CAISTGPNSPLHF. This chain uses TRBV10-3 with TRBJ1-6; no clear D. This CDR3 spans 13 amino acids. Trimming stripped 5 bases from V and 7 bases from J, with 9 bases between. The V gene's germline CDR1 is ENHRY and CDR2 SYGVKD.

This clone appeared a few times. V usage is TRBV7-2 and J usage is TRBJ1-5; D is unclear. CDR3 length: 14 residues. The V gene's germline CDR1 is SGHTA and CDR2 FQGNSA. Trimming took off 1 base at V and 3 bases at J, with 7 bases between the two ends. CDR3 region: CASSLGPFNQPQHF. In DNA, the CDR3 is TGTGCCAGCAGCTTAGGGCCGTTCAATCAGCCCCAGCATTTT. The full variable domain, with the rest looked up from reference TRBV7-2 and TRBJ1-5, is GAGVSQSPSNKVTEKGKDVELRCDPISGHTALYWYRQSLGQGLEFLIYFQGNSAPDKSGLPSDRFSAERTGGSVSTLTIQRTQQEDSAVYLCASSLGPFNQPQHFGDGTRLSIL.

This clone was observed a few times. The CDR3 protein is CASSENGGYTF. The DNA of the CDR3 is TGTGCCAGCAGTGAAAATGGTGGCTACACCTTC. V usage is TRBV2 and J usage is TRBJ1-2; D remains unclear. This CDR3 has 11 residues. Germline V gene data show CDR1 as SNHLY and CDR2 as FYNNEI. Trimming cost V 2 bases and J 7 bases, with 5 bases left between them.

The table lists this clone with a few counts. The J gene is TRBJ1-4, the V gene TRBV2; no definite D call. V was clipped by 2 bases and J by 5 bases, with 9 bases between them. Germline V gives CDR1 SNHLY, CDR2 FYNNEI. This CDR3 spans 14 amino acids. DNA of the CDR3: TGTGCCAGCAGTGAAAGGGCGGGAAATGAAAAACTGTTTTTT. Its translation: CASSERAGNEKLFF.

Only a few counts were recorded for this clone. The genes are TRBV6-6 and TRBJ2-1; 11 nucleotides match TRBD2. Germline V gene data show CDR1 as MNHNY and CDR2 as SVGAGI (reference sequence). J was trimmed by 7 bases and V by 5 bases; bases with no gene match: 7. The CDR3 has 15 amino acids. Here the CDR3 reads CASSNLAGGGNEQFF. DNA for the CDR3: TGTGCCAGCAGTAATCTAGCGGGGGGAGGGAATGAGCAGTTCTTC.